Below, 20 T cell receptor beta chains from the same sample are listed, as sequenced in a study of T-cell reconstitution after alpha-beta-depleted transplantation in children. Preparation of the TCRbeta library used unique molecular identifiers. TCRdb re-called the PCR reads through MiXCR, storing one row per CDR3 protein. The sample lists 300,000 to 350,000 distinct CDR3 sequences, about a sixth occurring once. Sequences were derived from PBMCs, mostly from graft donor cells, sampled 360 days after TCRalphabeta/CD19-depleted stem cell transplant. Receptor source: a male patient aged 2 to 9 who had a stem cell transplant for acute lymphoblastic leukemia, so the T cells may come from the graft donor.

This clonotype was counted at least ten times. The chain's CDR3 is CASSLVWDTQYF. As DNA, the CDR3 is TGTGCCAGCAGTTTGGTGTGGGATACGCAGTATTTT. The J gene is TRBJ2-3, the V gene TRBV12-3 or TRBV12-4; D gene uncertain. This CDR3 spans 12 amino acids. Trimming left V 3 bases short and J 6 bases short, with 7 bases between.

This sequence joins TRBV7-6 and TRBJ2-2; D call uncertain. This CDR3 has 16 amino acids. V was pared by 5 bases and J by 2 bases, with 15 bases between. CDR1 and CDR2 from the germline V gene are SGHVS and FNYEAQ. CDR3 in amino acids: CASSLKSHHNTGELFF. CDR3 coding DNA: TGTGCCAGCAGCCTTAAAAGCCACCACAACACCGGGGAGCTGTTTTTT.

This clonotype has a handful of counts. The gene calls are TRBV12-3 or TRBV12-4 and TRBJ2-1; D remains ambiguous. CDR3 length: 14 residues. V lost 6 bases and J 0 bases, leaving 9 bases between the germline ends. This CDR3 is CASSPGYSYNEQFF. The DNA for the CDR3 is TGTGCCAGCAGCCCCGGGTACTCCTACAATGAGCAGTTCTTC.

This clonotype was counted between two and nine times. The chain links TRBV5-1 to TRBJ2-1; 10 bases are a match to TRBD1. V lost 2 bases and J lost 3; bases outside the gene matches: 5. Germline V gene sequence: CDR1 SGHRS, CDR2 YFSETQ. The CDR3 totals 16 residues. CDR3 DNA: TGCGCCAGCAGCTTCCGGGACAGGGGAATCTACAATGAGCAGTTCTTC. Encoded protein: CASSFRDRGIYNEQFF. The full variable domain, in which reference TRBV5-1 and TRBJ2-1 provide the parts outside the CDR3, is KAGVTQTPRYLIKTRGQQVTLSCSPISGHRSVSWYQQTPGQGLQFLFEYFSETQRNKGNFPGRFSGRQFSNSRSEMNVSTLELGDSALYLCASSFRDRGIYNEQFFGPGTRLTVL.

The chain joins TRBV9 to TRBJ2-7, with TRBD1 identical over 8 bases. V lost 2 bases to trimming and J lost 1 base; unmatched junction nucleotides: 8. There are 16 residues in the CDR3. Germline V gene sequence: CDR1 SGDLS, CDR2 YYNGEE. The CDR3 region is CASSVSGQGGSYEQYF. In nucleotides, the CDR3 is TGTGCCAGCAGCGTCTCTGGACAGGGAGGTTCCTACGAGCAGTACTTC. The entire variable domain, with the rest obtained from reference TRBV9 and TRBJ2-7, is as follows: DSGVTQTPKHLITATGQRVTLRCSPRSGDLSVYWYQQSLDQGLQFLIQYYNGEERAKGNILERFSAQQFPDLHSELNLSSLELGDSALYFCASSVSGQGGSYEQYFGPGTRLTVT.

CDR3 coding DNA: TGTGCCAGCAGCCCCCGACTAGCCCACGAGCAGTACTTC. Its protein is CASSPRLAHEQYF. The chain has TRBV12-3 or TRBV12-4 and TRBJ2-7; 7 bases map to TRBD2. V dropped 6 bases and J dropped 5; count of bases not matched to a gene: 7. The CDR3 is 13 residues long.

The chain is built from TRBV20-1 and TRBJ2-3; D gene uncertain. The V gene's germline CDR1 is DFQATT and CDR2 SNEGSKA (reference sequence). This CDR3 spans 17 amino acids. CDR3 region: CCALRFGRPTSTDTQYF. CDR3 nucleotides: TGCTGCGCCCTCAGATTCGGGCGTCCAACTAGCACAGATACGCAGTATTTT.

This clonotype was counted ten times or more. The chain is built from TRBV27 and TRBJ1-5, with a tentative D call TRBD1 (5 bases). This CDR3 contains 14 residues. V dropped 8 bases and J dropped 4 bases, with 15 bases sitting between them. Germline CDR1 reads MNHEY; CDR2 reads SMNVEV (reference sequence). CDR3 DNA: TGTGCCAGCGGCCCTCTGACAGAGAATCAGCCCCAGCATTTT. This encodes CASGPLTENQPQHF.

V gene TRBV20-1 combines with J gene TRBJ1-5; unclear D gene. Trimming cost V 0 bases and J 1 base, with 16 bases left between them. The length of the CDR3 is 17 residues. Germline CDR1 and CDR2: DFQATT and SNEGSKA (reference sequence). The CDR3 region has the DNA TGCAGTGCTAGAGATTCGAGAATGAGGATAAGCAATCAGCCCCAGCATTTT. Amino acids: CSARDSRMRISNQPQHF.

This chain links TRBV7-2 with TRBJ1-4, with D uncertain. The CDR3 spans 14 residues. V lost 4 bases to trimming and J lost 5 bases, with 11 bases between them. Germline values: CDR1 SGHTA, CDR2 FQGNSA. The DNA for the CDR3 is TGTGCCAGCAGCTCCAAATGGCCCAATGAAAAACTGTTTTTT. As protein: CASSSKWPNEKLFF.

This clonotype came up a few times. The genes are TRBV5-1 and TRBJ1-1; no reliable D call. This CDR3 is 17 amino acids long. CDR1 is SGHRS, CDR2 YFSETQ, per germline. The germline V and J ends were trimmed by 4 bases and 0 bases, with 19 bases remaining between them. The CDR3 DNA follows: TGCGCCAGCAGCCCGCCGGCGGCCGGACTCATGAACACTGAAGCTTTCTTT. This codes for CASSPPAAGLMNTEAFF.

This clonotype was observed many times. J is TRBJ1-1 and V is TRBV20-1, with D hard to call. The CDR3 covers 11 residues. Germline loops: CDR1 DFQATT, CDR2 SNEGSKA (reference sequence). V was shortened by 2 bases and J by 2 bases, with 3 bases between the two germline ends. The DNA of the CDR3 is TGCAGTGCTAGATTAAACACTGAAGCTTTCTTT. This encodes CSARLNTEAFF.

The chain employs TRBV18 and TRBJ2-7, with 11 bases that match TRBD1. CDR1 and CDR2 (germline): KGHSH, LQKENI. The junction had 6 bases not matched to a gene; V was cut back by 3 bases and J by 5 bases. The CDR3 spans 15 residues. The CDR3 here is CASSPPRTGGDEQYF. CDR3 sequence (DNA): TGTGCCAGCTCACCCCCTCGGACAGGGGGCGACGAGCAGTACTTC.

The CDR3 region has the DNA TGTGCCAGCAGCCAAGCGCCTGGTAGCGTGGGGTCCTACGAGCAGTACTTC. This gives the protein CASSQAPGSVGSYEQYF. The V and J genes are TRBV3-1 and TRBJ2-7; D is possibly TRBD2 (5 bases). Trimming removed 1 base from V and 1 base from J, with 17 bases in between. Looked up from germline, CDR1 is LGHDT and CDR2 is YNNKEL (reference sequence). The CDR3 is 17 amino acids.

The chain uses TRBV7-9 and TRBJ2-3, with a possible D match to TRBD2 (6 bases). CDR1 and CDR2 (germline): SEHNR, FQNEAQ (reference sequence). Trimming removed 7 bases from V and 6 bases from J, with 17 bases in between. The CDR3 runs to 14 residues. The CDR3 is CASISLVAGDTQYF. The CDR3 bases are TGTGCCAGCATCTCCTTGGTTGCGGGGGATACGCAGTATTTT.

Ten or more counts support this clonotype. V usage is TRBV27 and J usage is TRBJ1-2, with no clear D. The germline CDR1 and CDR2 sequences are MNHEY and SMNVEV (reference sequence). Trimming took off 6 bases at V and 4 bases at J, with 12 bases between the two ends. The CDR3 totals 13 residues. The CDR3 nucleotides are TGTGCCAGCAGCCCCCAGGCGGTCTATGGCTACACCTTC. Translating it yields CASSPQAVYGYTF.

The rearrangement joins TRBV11-2 to TRBJ2-3, with 9 bases aligning to TRBD1. The CDR3 sequence is 17 residues long. CDR1 is SGHAT and CDR2 is FQNNGV in the germline V gene. V shed 1 base and J 7 bases; nucleotides not matched to a gene: 12. CDR3 in amino acids: CASSLGAGHRGRNTQYF. Here the CDR3 DNA reads TGTGCCAGCAGCTTAGGGGCCGGGCACAGGGGGCGAAATACGCAGTATTTT.

The rearrangement links TRBV5-5 to TRBJ2-5; 9 bases map to TRBD2. Germline V gene lookup returns CDR1 SGHKS and CDR2 YYEKEE (reference sequence). The V gene end was trimmed by 4 bases and the J gene end by 1 base; junction bases not matched to a gene: 5. The CDR3 loop spans 15 amino acids. For the CDR3, the DNA is TGTGCCAGCAGCCTGTGGGGACTAGCCCAAGAGACCCAGTACTTC. Encoded protein: CASSLWGLAQETQYF.

This clonotype was counted only a few times. The chain carries TRBV7-8 and TRBJ2-7; perhaps TRBD1 as D (6 bases). Trimming took 5 bases from V and 3 from J, leaving 14 bases between them. This CDR3 spans 14 amino acids. CDR1 and CDR2 (germline): SGHVS, FQNEAQ. DNA for the CDR3: TGTGCCAGCAGCCGCCGGGACAAGGTCTACGAGCAGTACTTC. It specifies CASSRRDKVYEQYF.

The chain recombines TRBV9 with TRBJ2-1; TRBD2 agrees at 8 bases. CDR1 SGDLS and CDR2 YYNGEE come from the germline V gene. This CDR3 comprises 14 residues. With 4 bases clipped from V and 8 bases from J, the junction kept 8 bases outside the gene matches. The CDR3 coding sequence is TGTGCCAGCAGCTCTCATGGACTAGCAGATGAGCAGTTCTTC. It encodes CASSSHGLADEQFF.